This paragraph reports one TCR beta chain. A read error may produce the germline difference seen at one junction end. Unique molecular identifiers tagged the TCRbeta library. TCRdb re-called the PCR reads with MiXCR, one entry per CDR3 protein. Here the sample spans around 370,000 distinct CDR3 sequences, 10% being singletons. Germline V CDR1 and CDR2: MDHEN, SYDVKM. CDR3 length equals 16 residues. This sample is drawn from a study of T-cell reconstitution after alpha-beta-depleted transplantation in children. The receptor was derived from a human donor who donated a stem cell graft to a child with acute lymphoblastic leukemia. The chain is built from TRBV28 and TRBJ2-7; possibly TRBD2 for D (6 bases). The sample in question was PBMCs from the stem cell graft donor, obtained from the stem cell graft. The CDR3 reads CVTTTFRREQSYDQYF. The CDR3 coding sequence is TGTGTCACCACCACCTTCAGACGGGAGCAGTCCTACGACCAGTACTTC.